This TCR beta chain was recorded in a study of cytomegalovirus exposure and HLA in healthy donors. Amplification used 60 Vbeta primers and 13 Jbeta primers. Some clones are missing from TCRdb's copy, which holds only in-frame ones; the method was immunoSEQ multiplex PCR. Found here are over 95,000 clones, 76% of them singletons; the top ten hold 1.5% to 2.5%. For this clone: As yet, its antigen is unknown.

Study observations and caveats: Some segments of the V type, notably TRBV6-2 and TRBV6-3, were excluded as indistinguishable.

Germline V gives CDR1 SEHNR, CDR2 FQNEAQ (reference sequence). V was trimmed by 5 bases and J by 2 bases, leaving 9 bases between them. The CDR3 has 13 residues. The chain has TRBV7-9 and TRBJ1-1, with D uncertain. Input material: PBMCs. This receptor was obtained from a middle-aged man in good health and CMV-seronegative. Written as DNA, the CDR3 is TGTGCCAGCAGCCACAAACCTAACACTGAAGCTTTCTTT. This encodes CASSHKPNTEAFF.